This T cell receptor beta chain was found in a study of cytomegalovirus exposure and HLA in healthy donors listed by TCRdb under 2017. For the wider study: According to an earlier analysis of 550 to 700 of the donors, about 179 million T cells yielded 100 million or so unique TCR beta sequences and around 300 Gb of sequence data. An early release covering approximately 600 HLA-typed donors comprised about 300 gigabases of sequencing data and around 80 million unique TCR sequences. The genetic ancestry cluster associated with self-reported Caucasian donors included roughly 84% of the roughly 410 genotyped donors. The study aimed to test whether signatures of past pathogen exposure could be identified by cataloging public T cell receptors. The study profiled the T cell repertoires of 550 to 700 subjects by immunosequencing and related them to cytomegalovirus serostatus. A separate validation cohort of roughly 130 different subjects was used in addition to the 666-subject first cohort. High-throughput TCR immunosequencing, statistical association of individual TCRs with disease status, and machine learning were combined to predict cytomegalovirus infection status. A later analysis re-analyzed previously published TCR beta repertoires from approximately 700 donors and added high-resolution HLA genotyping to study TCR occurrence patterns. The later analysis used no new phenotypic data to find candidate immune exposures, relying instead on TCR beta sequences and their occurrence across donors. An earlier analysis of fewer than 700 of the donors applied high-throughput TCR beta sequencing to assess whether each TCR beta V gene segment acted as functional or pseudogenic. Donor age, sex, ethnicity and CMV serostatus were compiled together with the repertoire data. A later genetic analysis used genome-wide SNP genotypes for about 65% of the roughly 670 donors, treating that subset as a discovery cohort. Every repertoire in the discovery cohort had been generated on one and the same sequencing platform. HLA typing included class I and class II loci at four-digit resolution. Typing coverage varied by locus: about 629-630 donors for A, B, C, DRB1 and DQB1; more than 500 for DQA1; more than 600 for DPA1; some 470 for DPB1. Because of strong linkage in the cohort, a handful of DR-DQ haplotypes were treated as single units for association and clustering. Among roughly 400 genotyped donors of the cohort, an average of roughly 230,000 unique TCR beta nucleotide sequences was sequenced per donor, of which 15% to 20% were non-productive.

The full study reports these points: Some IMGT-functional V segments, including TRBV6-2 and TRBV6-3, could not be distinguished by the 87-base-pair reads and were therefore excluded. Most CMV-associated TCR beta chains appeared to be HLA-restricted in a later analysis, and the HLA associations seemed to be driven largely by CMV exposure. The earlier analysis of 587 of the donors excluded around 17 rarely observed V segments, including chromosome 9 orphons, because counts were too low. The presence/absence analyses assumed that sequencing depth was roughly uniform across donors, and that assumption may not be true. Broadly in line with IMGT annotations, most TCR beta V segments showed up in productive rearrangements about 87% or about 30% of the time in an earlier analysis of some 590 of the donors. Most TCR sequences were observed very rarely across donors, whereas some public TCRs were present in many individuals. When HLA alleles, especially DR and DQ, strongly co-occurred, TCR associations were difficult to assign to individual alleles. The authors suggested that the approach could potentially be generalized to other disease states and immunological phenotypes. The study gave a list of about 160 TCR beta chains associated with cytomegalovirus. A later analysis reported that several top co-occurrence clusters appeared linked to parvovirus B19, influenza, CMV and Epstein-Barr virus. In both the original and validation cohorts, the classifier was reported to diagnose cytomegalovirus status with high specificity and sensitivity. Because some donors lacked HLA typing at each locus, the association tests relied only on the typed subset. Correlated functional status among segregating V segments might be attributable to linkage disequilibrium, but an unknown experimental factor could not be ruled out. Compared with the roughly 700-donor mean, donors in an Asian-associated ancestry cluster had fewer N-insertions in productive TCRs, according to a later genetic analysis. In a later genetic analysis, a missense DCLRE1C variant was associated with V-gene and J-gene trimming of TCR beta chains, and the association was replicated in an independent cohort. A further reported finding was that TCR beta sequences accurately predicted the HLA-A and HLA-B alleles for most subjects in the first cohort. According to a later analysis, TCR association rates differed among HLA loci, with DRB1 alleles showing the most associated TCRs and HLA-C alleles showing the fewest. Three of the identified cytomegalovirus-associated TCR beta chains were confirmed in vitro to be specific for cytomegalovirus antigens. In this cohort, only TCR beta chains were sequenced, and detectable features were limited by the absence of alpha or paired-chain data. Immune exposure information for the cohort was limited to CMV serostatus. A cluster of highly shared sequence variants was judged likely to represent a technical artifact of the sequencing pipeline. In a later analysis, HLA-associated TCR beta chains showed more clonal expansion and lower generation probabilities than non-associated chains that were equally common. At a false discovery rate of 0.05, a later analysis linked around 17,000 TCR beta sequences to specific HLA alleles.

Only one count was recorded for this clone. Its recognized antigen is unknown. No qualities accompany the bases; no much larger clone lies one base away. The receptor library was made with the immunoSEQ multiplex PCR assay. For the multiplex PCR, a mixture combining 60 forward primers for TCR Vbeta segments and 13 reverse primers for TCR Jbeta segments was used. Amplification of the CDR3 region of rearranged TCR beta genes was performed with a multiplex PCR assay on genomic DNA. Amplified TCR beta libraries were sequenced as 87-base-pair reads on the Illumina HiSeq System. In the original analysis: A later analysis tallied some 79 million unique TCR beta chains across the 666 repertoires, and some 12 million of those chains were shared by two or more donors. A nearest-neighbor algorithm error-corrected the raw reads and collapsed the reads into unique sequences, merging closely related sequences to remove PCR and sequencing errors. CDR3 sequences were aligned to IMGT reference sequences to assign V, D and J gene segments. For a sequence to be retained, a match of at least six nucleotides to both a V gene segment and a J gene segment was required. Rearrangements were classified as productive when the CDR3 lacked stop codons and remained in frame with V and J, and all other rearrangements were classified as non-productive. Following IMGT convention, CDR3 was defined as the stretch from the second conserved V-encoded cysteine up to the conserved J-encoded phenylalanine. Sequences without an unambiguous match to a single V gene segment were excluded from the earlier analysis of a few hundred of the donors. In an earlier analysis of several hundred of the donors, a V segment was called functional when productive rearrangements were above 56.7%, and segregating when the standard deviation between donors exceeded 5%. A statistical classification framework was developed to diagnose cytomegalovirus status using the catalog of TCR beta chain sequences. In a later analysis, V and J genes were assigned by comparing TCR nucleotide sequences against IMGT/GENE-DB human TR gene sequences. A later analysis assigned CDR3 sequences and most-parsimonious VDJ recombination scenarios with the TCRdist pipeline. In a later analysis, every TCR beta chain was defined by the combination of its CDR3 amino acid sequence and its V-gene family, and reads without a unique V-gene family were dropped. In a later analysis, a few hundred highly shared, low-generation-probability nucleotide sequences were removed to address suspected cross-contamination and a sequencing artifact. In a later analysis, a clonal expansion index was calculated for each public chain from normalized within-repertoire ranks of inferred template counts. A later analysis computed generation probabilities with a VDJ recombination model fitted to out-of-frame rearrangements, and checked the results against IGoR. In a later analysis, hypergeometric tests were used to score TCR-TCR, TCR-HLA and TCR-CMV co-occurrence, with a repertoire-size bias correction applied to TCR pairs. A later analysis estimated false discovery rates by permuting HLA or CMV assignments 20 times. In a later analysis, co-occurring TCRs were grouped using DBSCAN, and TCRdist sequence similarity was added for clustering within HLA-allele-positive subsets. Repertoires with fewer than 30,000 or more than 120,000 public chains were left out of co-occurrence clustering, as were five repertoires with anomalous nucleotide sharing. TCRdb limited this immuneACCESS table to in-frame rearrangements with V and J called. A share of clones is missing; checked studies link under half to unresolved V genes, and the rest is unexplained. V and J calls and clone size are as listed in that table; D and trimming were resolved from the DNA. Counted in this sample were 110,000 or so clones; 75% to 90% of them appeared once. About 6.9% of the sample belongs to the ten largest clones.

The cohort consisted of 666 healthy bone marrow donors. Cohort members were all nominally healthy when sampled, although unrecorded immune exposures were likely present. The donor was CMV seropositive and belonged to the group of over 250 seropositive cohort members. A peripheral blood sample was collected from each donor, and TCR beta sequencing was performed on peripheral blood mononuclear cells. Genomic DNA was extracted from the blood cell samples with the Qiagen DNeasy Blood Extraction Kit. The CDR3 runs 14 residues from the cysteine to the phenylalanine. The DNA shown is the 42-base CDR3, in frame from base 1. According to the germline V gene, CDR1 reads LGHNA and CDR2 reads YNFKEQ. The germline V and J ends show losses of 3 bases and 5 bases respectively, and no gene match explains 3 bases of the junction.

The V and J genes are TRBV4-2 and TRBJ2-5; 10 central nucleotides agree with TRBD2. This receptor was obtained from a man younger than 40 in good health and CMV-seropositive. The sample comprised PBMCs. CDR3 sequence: CASSHLAGDETQYF. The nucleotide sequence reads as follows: TGTGCCAGCAGCCATCTAGCGGGGGACGAGACCCAGTACTTC.